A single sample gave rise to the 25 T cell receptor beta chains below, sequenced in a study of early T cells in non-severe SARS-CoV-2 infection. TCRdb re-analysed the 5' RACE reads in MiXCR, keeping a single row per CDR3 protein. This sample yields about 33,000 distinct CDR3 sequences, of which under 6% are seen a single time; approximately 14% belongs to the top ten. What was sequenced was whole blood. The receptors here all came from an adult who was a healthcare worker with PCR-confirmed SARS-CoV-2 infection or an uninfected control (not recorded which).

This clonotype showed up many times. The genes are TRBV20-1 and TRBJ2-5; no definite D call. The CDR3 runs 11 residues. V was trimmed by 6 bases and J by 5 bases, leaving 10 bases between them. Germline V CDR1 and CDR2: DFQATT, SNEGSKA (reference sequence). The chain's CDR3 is CSALQTETQYF. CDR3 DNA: TGCAGTGCCCTTCAGACGGAGACCCAGTACTTC.

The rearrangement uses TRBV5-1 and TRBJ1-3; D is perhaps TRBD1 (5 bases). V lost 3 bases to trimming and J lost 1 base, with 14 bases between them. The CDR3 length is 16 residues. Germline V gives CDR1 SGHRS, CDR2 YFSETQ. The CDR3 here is CASSSPRGESGNTIYF. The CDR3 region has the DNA TGCGCCAGCAGCTCACCTCGAGGGGAATCTGGAAACACCATATATTTT.

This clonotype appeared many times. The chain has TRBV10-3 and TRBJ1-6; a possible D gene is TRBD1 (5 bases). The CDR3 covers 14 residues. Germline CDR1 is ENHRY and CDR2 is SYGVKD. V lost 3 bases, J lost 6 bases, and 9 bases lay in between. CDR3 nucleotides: TGTGCCATCAGTGACAGCCAGGGTAATTCACCCCTCCACTTT. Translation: CAISDSQGNSPLHF.

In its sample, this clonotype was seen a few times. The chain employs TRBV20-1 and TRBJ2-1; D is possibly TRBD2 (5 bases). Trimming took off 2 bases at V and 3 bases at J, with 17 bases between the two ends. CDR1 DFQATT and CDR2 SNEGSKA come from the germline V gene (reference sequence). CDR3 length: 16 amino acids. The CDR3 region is CSARRNLAGGYNEQFF. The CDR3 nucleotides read TGCAGTGCTAGACGAAACCTTGCGGGTGGCTACAATGAGCAGTTCTTC.

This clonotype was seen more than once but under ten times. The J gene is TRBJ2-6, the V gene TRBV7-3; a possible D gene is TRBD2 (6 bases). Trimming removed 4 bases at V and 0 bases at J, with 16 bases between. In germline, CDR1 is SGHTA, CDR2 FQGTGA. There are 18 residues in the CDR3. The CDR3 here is CASSYRSGGVSGANVLTF. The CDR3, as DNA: TGTGCCAGCAGCTACCGGTCAGGAGGGGTCTCTGGGGCCAACGTCCTGACTTTC.

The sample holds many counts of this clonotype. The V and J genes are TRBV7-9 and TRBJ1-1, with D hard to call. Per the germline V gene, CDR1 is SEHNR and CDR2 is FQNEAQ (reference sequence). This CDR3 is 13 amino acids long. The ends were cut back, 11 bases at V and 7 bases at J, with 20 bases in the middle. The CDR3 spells CAWRGVFGGEAFF. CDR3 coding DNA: TGTGCCTGGCGCGGGGTTTTCGGTGGTGAAGCTTTCTTT.

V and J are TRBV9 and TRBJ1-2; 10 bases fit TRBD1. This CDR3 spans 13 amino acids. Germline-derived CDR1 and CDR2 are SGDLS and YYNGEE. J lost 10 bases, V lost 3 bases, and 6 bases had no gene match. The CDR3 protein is CASSEGQGRVYTF. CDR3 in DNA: TGTGCCAGCAGCGAGGGACAGGGGAGAGTCTACACCTTC.

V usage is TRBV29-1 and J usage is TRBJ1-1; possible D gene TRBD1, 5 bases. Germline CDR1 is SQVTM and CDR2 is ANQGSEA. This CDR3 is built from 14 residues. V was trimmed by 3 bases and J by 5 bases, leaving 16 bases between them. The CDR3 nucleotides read TGCAGCGTTGACGCGGGGCGTGGGTGGACTGAAGCTTTCTTT. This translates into CSVDAGRGWTEAFF. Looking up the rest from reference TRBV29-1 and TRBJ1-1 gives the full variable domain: SAVISQKPSRDICQRGTSLTIQCQVDSQVTMMFWYRQQPGQSLTLIATANQGSEATYESGFVIDKFPISRPNLTFSTLTVSNMSPEDSSIYLCSVDAGRGWTEAFFGQGTRLTVV.

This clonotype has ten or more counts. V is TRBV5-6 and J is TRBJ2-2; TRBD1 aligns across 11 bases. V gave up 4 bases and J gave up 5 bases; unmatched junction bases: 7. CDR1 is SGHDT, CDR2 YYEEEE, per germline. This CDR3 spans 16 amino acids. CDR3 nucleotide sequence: TGTGCCAGCAGCAGAGTAGGACAGGGGGCAACCGGGGAGCTGTTTTTT. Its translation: CASSRVGQGATGELFF.

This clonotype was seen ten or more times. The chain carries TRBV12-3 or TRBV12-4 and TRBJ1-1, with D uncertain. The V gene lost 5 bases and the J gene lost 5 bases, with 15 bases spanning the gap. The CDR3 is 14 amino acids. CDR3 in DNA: TGTGCCAGCAGTCTCGGTATAGCGGGGACTGAAGCTTTCTTT. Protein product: CASSLGIAGTEAFF.

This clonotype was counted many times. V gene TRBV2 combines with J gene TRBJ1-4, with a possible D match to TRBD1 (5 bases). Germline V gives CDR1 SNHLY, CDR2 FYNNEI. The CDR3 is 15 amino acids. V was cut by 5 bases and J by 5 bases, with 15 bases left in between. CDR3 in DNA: TGTGCCAGCAGTACCGGGACTGGGGGAAATGAAAAACTGTTTTTT. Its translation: CASSTGTGGNEKLFF.

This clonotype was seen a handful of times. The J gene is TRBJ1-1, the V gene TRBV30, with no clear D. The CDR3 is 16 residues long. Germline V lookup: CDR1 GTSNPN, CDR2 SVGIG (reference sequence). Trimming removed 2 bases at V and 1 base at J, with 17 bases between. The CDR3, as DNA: TGTGCCTGGAGTCGCTCCGGACCCTCCGGGAACACTGAAGCTTTCTTT. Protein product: CAWSRSGPSGNTEAFF.

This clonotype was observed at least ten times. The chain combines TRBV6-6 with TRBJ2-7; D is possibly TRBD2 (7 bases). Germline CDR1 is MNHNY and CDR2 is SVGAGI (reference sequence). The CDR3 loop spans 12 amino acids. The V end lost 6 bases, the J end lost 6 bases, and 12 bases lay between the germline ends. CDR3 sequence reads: CASSHREGEQYF. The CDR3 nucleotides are TGTGCCAGCAGCCACAGGGAGGGCGAGCAGTACTTC.

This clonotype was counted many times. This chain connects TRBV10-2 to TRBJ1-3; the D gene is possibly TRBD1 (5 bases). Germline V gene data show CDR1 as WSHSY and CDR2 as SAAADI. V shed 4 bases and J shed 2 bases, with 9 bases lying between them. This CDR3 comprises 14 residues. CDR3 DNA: TGCGCCAGCAGTGGTAGAGGGGCTGGAAACACCATATATTTT. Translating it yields CASSGRGAGNTIYF.

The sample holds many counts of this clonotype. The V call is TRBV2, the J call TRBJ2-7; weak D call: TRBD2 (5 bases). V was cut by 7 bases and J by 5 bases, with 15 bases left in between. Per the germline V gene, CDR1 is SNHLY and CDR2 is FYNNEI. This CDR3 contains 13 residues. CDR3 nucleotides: TGTGCCAGCAAGGAGGAGCTGCTTAACGAGCAGTACTTC. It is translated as CASKEELLNEQYF.

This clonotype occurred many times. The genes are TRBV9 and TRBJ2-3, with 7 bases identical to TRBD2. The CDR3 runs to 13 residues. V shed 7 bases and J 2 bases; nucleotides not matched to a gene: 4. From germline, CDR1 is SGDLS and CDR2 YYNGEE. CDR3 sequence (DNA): TGTGCCAGCGGAGCGGGGACCACAGATACGCAGTATTTT. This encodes CASGAGTTDTQYF.

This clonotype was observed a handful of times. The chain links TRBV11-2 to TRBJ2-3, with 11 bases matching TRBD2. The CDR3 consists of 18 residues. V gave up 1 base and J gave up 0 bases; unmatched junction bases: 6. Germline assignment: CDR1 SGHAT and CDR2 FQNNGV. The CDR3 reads CASSLGLAGGLSTDTQYF. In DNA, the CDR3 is TGTGCCAGCAGCTTAGGGCTAGCGGGGGGCCTGAGCACAGATACGCAGTATTTT.

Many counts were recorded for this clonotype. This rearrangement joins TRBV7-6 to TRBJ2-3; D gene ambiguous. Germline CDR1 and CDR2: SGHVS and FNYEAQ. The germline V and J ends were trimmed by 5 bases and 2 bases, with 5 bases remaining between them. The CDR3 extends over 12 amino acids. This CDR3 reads CASSPTTDTQYF. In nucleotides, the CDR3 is TGTGCCAGCAGCCCGACCACAGATACGCAGTATTTT.

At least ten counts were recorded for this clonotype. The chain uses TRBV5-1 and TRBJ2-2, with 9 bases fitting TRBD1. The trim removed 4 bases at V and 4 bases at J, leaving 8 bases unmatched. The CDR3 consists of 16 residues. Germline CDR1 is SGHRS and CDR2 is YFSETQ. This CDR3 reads CASSLDGQGSTGELFF. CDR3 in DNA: TGCGCCAGCAGCCTGGACGGACAGGGGAGCACCGGGGAGCTGTTTTTT. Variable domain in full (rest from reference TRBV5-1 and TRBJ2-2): KAGVTQTPRYLIKTRGQQVTLSCSPISGHRSVSWYQQTPGQGLQFLFEYFSETQRNKGNFPGRFSGRQFSNSRSEMNVSTLELGDSALYLCASSLDGQGSTGELFFGEGSRLTVL.

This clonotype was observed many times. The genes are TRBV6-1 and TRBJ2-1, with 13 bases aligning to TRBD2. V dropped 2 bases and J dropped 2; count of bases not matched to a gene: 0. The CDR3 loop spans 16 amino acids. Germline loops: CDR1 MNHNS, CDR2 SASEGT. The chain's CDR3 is CASSETSGGAYNEQFF. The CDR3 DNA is TGTGCCAGCAGTGAAACTAGCGGGGGGGCCTACAATGAGCAGTTCTTC.

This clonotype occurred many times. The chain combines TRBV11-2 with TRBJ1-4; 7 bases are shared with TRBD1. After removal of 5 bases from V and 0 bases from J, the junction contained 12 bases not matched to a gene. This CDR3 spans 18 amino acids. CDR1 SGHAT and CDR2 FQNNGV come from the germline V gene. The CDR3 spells CASSTRTGVVSTNEKLFF. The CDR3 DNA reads TGTGCCAGCAGCACCCGAACAGGGGTGGTTTCAACTAATGAAAAACTGTTTTTT.

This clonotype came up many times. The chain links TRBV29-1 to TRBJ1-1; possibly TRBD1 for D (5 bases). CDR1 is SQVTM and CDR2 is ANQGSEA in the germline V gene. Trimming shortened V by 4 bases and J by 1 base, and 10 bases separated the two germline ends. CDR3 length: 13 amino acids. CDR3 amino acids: CSVGQNPNTEAFF. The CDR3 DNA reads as TGCAGCGTTGGACAGAACCCGAACACTGAAGCTTTCTTT.

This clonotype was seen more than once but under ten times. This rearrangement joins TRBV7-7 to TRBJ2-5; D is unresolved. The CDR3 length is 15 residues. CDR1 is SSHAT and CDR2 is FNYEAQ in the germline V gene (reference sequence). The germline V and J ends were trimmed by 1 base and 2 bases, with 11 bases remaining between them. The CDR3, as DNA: TGTGCCAGCAGCTTAGGACTCCCGTGGCAAGAGACCCAGTACTTC. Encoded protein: CASSLGLPWQETQYF.

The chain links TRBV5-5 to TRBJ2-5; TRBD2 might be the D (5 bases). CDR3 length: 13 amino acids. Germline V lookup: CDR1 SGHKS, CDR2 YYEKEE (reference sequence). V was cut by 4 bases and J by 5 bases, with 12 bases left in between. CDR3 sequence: CASSPGFGETQYF. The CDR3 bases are TGTGCCAGCAGCCCGGGATTTGGGGAGACCCAGTACTTC.

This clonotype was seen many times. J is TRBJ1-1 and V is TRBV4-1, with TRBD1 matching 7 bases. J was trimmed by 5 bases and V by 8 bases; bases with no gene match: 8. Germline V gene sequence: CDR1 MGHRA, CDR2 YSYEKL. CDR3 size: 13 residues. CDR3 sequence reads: CASRRQGGTEAFF. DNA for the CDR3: TGCGCCAGCCGAAGACAGGGAGGAACTGAAGCTTTCTTT.